The 22 T cell receptor beta chains below come from one sample, sequenced in a study of T cell repertoires in cytomegalovirus infection. Via MiXCR, TCRdb re-called the reads, giving one row per CDR3 protein. Here the sample spans roughly 150,000 distinct CDR3 sequences, 20% to 25% being singletons. The sequenced sample consisted of PBMCs. The receptors were sampled from a human donor in good health (CMV status not recorded). Some clones in this sample may be carry-over from other donors' samples.

This clonotype was seen more than once but under ten times. The rearrangement uses TRBV2 and TRBJ2-1; tentative D call: TRBD2 (6 bases). Germline assignment: CDR1 SNHLY and CDR2 FYNNEI. The CDR3 sequence is 16 residues long. V lost 0 bases and J 4 bases, leaving 13 bases between the germline ends. The CDR3 here is CASSEAESGYYNEQFF. For the CDR3, the DNA is TGTGCCAGCAGTGAAGCGGAAAGCGGGTATTACAATGAGCAGTTCTTC.

This rearrangement joins TRBV28 to TRBJ2-7; D may correspond to TRBD1 or TRBD2 (6 bases each). Germline-derived CDR1 and CDR2 are MDHEN and SYDVKM. V dropped 6 bases and J dropped 5 bases, with 11 bases sitting between them. The CDR3 totals 12 residues. This CDR3 reads CASSAGGHEQYF. CDR3 in DNA: TGTGCCAGCAGCGCCGGGGGCCACGAGCAGTACTTC.

The J gene is TRBJ2-7, the V gene TRBV5-6; no clear D gene. Germline CDR1 SGHDT, CDR2 YYEEEE. V shed 7 bases and J shed 2 bases, with 13 bases lying between them. This CDR3 has 13 residues. CDR3: CASSDTLTYEQYF. For the CDR3, the DNA is TGTGCCAGCTCAGACACATTAACCTACGAGCAGTACTTC.

This chain links TRBV20-1 with TRBJ1-4; D remains unclear. This CDR3 is built from 13 residues. Trimming left V 3 bases short and J 8 bases short, with 13 bases between. The V gene's germline CDR1 is DFQATT and CDR2 SNEGSKA (reference sequence). CDR3 loop: CSASPSAGEKLFF. The CDR3 nucleotides read TGCAGTGCTAGCCCTTCAGCGGGGGAAAAACTGTTTTTT.

This clonotype came up many times. The chain is built from TRBV7-2 and TRBJ1-1; 8 positions match TRBD1. The CDR3 sequence is 14 residues long. Trimming removed 2 bases from V and 10 bases from J; junction bases left unmatched: 9. Germline V gene lookup returns CDR1 SGHTA and CDR2 FQGNSA. Here the CDR3 DNA reads TGTGCCAGCAGCTTAAAACAGGGGGTGAGTTCAGCTTTCTTT. This translates into CASSLKQGVSSAFF.

As regards this clonotype: A junction end diverges from the germline sequence, so it may reflect a read error. This chain links TRBV28 with TRBJ2-7, with D perhaps matching TRBD1 (6 bases). Germline CDR1 and CDR2: MDHEN and SYDVKM. CDR3 length: 15 amino acids. Here the CDR3 reads CTSSFGRGGSYEQYF. The CDR3 nucleotides are TGTACCAGCAGTTTTGGTCGAGGGGGCTCCTACGAGCAGTACTTC. The full variable domain, with the rest looked up from reference TRBV28 and TRBJ2-7, is DVKVTQSSRYLVKRTGEKVFLECVQDMDHENMFWYRQDPGLGLRLIYFSYDVKMKEKGDIPEGYSVSREKKERFSLILESASTNQTSMYLCTSSFGRGGSYEQYFGPGTRLTVT.

The chain couples TRBV2 to TRBJ2-3; D gene uncertain. Per germline, CDR1 SNHLY and CDR2 FYNNEI. V was cut by 3 bases and J by 2 bases, with 9 bases left in between. This CDR3 is 14 amino acids long. In nucleotides, the CDR3 is TGTGCCAGCAGTGATGTCCTAGTCACAGATACGCAGTATTTT. It translates to CASSDVLVTDTQYF.

The V gene is TRBV30, the J gene TRBJ1-5, with D possibly matching TRBD1 (5 bases). Germline V gene lookup returns CDR1 GTSNPN and CDR2 SVGIG (reference sequence). The length of the CDR3 is 13 residues. CDR3 in amino acids: CAGGTDNNQPQHF. CDR3 DNA sequence: TGTGCGGGAGGGACGGACAACAATCAGCCCCAGCATTTT.

The gene calls are TRBV19 and TRBJ2-6; D gene ambiguous. V gave up 7 bases and J gave up 4 bases, with 11 bases separating them. Germline V gene sequence: CDR1 LNHDA, CDR2 SQIVND (reference sequence). This CDR3 is built from 14 residues. CDR3 sequence reads: CASKGLLGANVLTF. As DNA, the CDR3 is TGTGCCAGTAAAGGGCTACTAGGGGCCAACGTCCTGACTTTC.

This clonotype was picked up many times. This chain connects TRBV12-3 or TRBV12-4 to TRBJ1-5, with 7 bases matching TRBD1. The J segment lost 5 bases and the V segment lost 5 bases, leaving 9 bases of the junction unmatched. There are 15 residues in the CDR3. The CDR3 sequence: CASSPRTGGYQPQHF. Written as DNA, the CDR3 is TGTGCCAGCAGTCCCAGGACAGGAGGCTATCAGCCCCAGCATTTT.

Remarks on this clonotype: A much bigger clone sits one base away, suggesting this may be a read error. This chain links TRBV28 with TRBJ2-5; D call uncertain. The CDR3 is made up of 14 amino acids. Germline CDR1 is MDHEN and CDR2 is SYDVKM. The germline V and J ends were trimmed by 2 bases and 1 base, with 8 bases remaining between them. The DNA for the CDR3 is TGTGCCAGCAGTTTAAGGTCACTCCAAGAGACCCAGTACTTC. It codes for CASSLRSLQETQYF.

This clonotype was counted a few times. The V call is TRBV7-2, the J call TRBJ2-3; 11 bases map to TRBD2. This CDR3 is built from 15 residues. Germline loops: CDR1 SGHTA, CDR2 FQGNSA. V was pared by 5 bases and J by 4 bases, with 5 bases of the junction left unmatched. The CDR3 reads CASSTTSGRADTQYF. The CDR3 nucleotides are TGTGCCAGCAGCACTACTAGCGGGAGAGCAGATACGCAGTATTTT.

This clonotype showed up many times. The chain employs TRBV7-8 and TRBJ2-5; D possibly corresponds to TRBD1 (6 bases). The V gene's germline CDR1 is SGHVS and CDR2 FQNEAQ. V dropped 4 bases and J dropped 5 bases, with 17 bases sitting between them. The length of the CDR3 is 15 residues. The CDR3 is CASSSYSRGFETQYF. CDR3 sequence (DNA): TGTGCCAGCAGCTCCTACAGTAGGGGGTTCGAGACCCAGTACTTC.

The chain is built from TRBV5-4 and TRBJ2-1; TRBD2 aligns across 7 bases. V was clipped by 4 bases and J by 0 bases; unmatched bases: 7. Germline V lookup: CDR1 SGHNT, CDR2 YYREEE (reference sequence). The CDR3 loop spans 16 amino acids. The CDR3 is CASSPTSLGSYNEQFF. The CDR3 DNA reads TGTGCCAGCAGCCCGACTAGCTTGGGCTCCTACAATGAGCAGTTCTTC.

This CDR3 is CASTISQGFHEQYF. The CDR3 nucleotides are TGTGCCAGCACCATTTCCCAGGGGTTCCACGAGCAGTACTTC. The chain links TRBV28 to TRBJ2-7, with D perhaps matching TRBD1 (6 bases). Germline lookup yields CDR1 MDHEN and CDR2 SYDVKM. This CDR3 comprises 14 residues. Trimming removed 7 bases from V and 5 bases from J, with 18 bases in between.

In its sample, this clonotype was seen many times. The chain carries TRBV6-1 and TRBJ2-5, with D unresolved. The length of the CDR3 is 14 residues. The V gene's germline CDR1 is MNHNS and CDR2 SASEGT. Trimming pared 2 bases from V and 7 bases from J, leaving 14 bases between. CDR3 residues: CASSERFQAGTQYF. DNA of the CDR3: TGTGCCAGCAGTGAACGATTCCAGGCTGGGACCCAGTACTTC.

This clonotype was detected only a few times. The chain joins TRBV19 to TRBJ1-5; D unresolved. In germline, CDR1 is LNHDA, CDR2 SQIVND (reference sequence). V lost 6 bases to trimming and J lost 5 bases, with 8 bases between them. CDR3 length: 12 residues. For the CDR3, the DNA is TGTGCCAGTAGATCAGGAGATCAGCCCCAGCATTTT. It codes for CASRSGDQPQHF.

In its sample, this clonotype was seen a few times. The V call is TRBV6-1, the J call TRBJ2-7, with D perhaps matching TRBD2 (6 bases). This CDR3 spans 15 amino acids. Germline values: CDR1 MNHNS, CDR2 SASEGT. Trimming took 1 base from V and 2 from J, leaving 12 bases between them. This chain's CDR3 is CASSEVGGSTYEQYF. The CDR3 nucleotides read TGTGCCAGCAGTGAAGTAGGAGGGTCCACCTACGAGCAGTACTTC.

A few counts support this clonotype. This chain joins TRBV7-8 and TRBJ2-5; TRBD2 matches 7 bases. The J segment lost 3 bases and the V segment lost 0 bases, leaving 7 bases of the junction unmatched. Germline CDR1 is SGHVS and CDR2 is FQNEAQ. CDR3 length: 16 residues. The CDR3 DNA is TGTGCCAGCAGCTTAGCTAAGGCGGGGGTCGAAGAGACCCAGTACTTC. Residues: CASSLAKAGVEETQYF.

J is TRBJ1-1 and V is TRBV18; the D gene is possibly TRBD1 (5 bases). CDR3 length equals 16 residues. Germline V CDR1 and CDR2: KGHSH, LQKENI. V dropped 3 bases and J dropped 4 bases, with 18 bases sitting between them. The chain's CDR3 is CASSPGPKSGSTEAFF. CDR3 coding DNA: TGTGCCAGCTCACCGGGACCCAAAAGTGGGTCCACTGAAGCTTTCTTT.

This clonotype was found a few times. The V gene is TRBV18, the J gene TRBJ1-4; D perhaps matches TRBD1 (6 bases). V gave up 6 bases and J gave up 5 bases, with 16 bases separating them. Germline CDR1 is KGHSH and CDR2 is LQKENI. The CDR3 has 15 residues. The CDR3 loop is CASSPAGQLNEKLFF. The CDR3 coding sequence is TGTGCCAGCTCGCCTGCGGGACAACTGAATGAAAAACTGTTTTTT.

This clonotype has ten or more counts. Here the CDR3 reads CASSLSTSGAGNSPLHF. Here the CDR3 DNA reads TGTGCCAGCAGCTTAAGCACGTCTGGGGCAGGAAATTCACCCCTCCACTTT. The rearrangement uses TRBV7-8 and TRBJ1-6, with D possibly being TRBD1 (5 bases). The CDR3 runs 17 residues. Germline lookup yields CDR1 SGHVS and CDR2 FQNEAQ. V lost 2 bases and J 7 bases, leaving 18 bases between the germline ends.